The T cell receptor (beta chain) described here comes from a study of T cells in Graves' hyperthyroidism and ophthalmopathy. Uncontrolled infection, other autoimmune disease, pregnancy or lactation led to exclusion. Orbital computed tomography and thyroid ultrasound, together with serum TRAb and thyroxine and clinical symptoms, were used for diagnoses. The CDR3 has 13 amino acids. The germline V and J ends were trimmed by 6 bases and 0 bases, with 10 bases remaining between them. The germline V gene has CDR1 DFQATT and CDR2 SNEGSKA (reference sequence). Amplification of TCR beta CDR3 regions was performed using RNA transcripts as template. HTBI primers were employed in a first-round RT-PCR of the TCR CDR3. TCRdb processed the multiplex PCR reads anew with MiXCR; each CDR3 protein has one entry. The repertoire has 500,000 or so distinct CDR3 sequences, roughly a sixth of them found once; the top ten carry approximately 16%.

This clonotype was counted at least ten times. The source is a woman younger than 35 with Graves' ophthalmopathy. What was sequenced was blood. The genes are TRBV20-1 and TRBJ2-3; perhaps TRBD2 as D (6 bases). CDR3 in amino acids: CSAIAESTDTQYF. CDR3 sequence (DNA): TGCAGTGCCATAGCGGAGAGCACAGATACGCAGTATTTT.